This T cell receptor beta chain was sequenced during a study of preoperative IRX-2 immunotherapy in early breast cancer. Assay: immunoSEQ multiplex PCR; the TCRdb copy retains only in-frame clones and omits some. The sample includes about 29,000 clones, 90% of them seen just once. Documented treatment: preoperative locoregional IRX-2 cytokine immunotherapy. Between the trimmed V and J ends, which lost 0 bases and 9 bases, there was a span of 9 bases. Germline V gives CDR1 SGHRS, CDR2 YFSETQ. The CDR3 totals 13 residues. This TCR came from a human donor with breast cancer. This specimen was collected from a patient treated with IRX-2 immunotherapy. The gene calls are TRBV5-1 and TRBJ2-2; D gene ambiguous. CDR3 sequence: CASSLGWVRELFF. For the CDR3, the DNA is TGCGCCAGCAGCTTGGGGTGGGTCCGGGAGCTGTTTTTT.